This TCR beta chain appears in the sequencing data of a study of CD8+ T cells in alopecia areata. RNA, once extracted, was reverse transcribed into cDNA for use as the sequencing template. This table comes from immunoSEQ multiplex PCR, and its TCRdb copy is limited to in-frame clones, with some not included. The sample carries 100,000 to 150,000 clones, approximately 58% recorded once. Germline assignment: CDR1 SGHTA and CDR2 FQGNSA. Trimming cost V 6 bases and J 4 bases; bases outside gene matches: 6. There are 15 residues in the CDR3. The starting material was CD4+ T cells sorted from blood, obtained at week 0. This clonotype originated in a human donor with alopecia areata. The chain has TRBV7-2 and TRBJ2-1; 10 positions agree with TRBD1. In DNA form, the CDR3 reads TGTGCCAGCAGGGAGACGGGACAGGGGTACAATGAGCAGTTCTTC. Translating it yields CASRETGQGYNEQFF. The entire variable domain, with the rest obtained from reference TRBV7-2 and TRBJ2-1, is as follows: GAGVSQSPSNKVTEKGKDVELRCDPISGHTALYWYRQSLGQGLEFLIYFQGNSAPDKSGLPSDRFSAERTGGSVSTLTIQRTQQEDSAVYLCASRETGQGYNEQFFGPGTRLTVL.